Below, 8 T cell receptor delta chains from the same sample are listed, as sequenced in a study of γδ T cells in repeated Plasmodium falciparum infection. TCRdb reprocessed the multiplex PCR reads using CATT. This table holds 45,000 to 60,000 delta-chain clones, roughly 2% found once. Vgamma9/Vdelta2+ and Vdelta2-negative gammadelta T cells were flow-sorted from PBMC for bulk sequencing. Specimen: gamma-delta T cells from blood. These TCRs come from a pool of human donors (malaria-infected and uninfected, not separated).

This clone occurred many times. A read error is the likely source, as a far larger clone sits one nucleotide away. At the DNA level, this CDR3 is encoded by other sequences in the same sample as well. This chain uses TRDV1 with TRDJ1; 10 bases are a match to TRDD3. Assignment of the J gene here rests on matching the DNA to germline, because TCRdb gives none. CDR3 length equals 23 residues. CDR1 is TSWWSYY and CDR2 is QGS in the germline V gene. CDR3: CALGSPYSSAFHRGIRYTDKLIF. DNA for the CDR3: TGTGCCCTTGGGTCTCCGTATAGTTCAGCCTTCCATAGGGGGATACGCTACACCGATAAACTCATCTTT.

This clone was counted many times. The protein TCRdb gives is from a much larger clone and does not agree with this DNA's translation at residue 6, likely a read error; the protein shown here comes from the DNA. In DNA form, the CDR3 reads TGTGCCTGTTGGGGGACTGGGACCGATAAACTCATCTTT. It yields the protein CACWGTGTDKLIF. V gene TRDV2 combines with J gene TRDJ1, with 7 bases matching TRDD3. No J gene was available from TCRdb, and it was assigned here by a germline match of the DNA. The CDR3 length is 13 residues. CDR1 is GEAIGNYY and CDR2 is EKD in the germline V gene. The V gene end was trimmed by 6 bases and the J gene end by 2 bases; junction bases not matched to a gene: 5.

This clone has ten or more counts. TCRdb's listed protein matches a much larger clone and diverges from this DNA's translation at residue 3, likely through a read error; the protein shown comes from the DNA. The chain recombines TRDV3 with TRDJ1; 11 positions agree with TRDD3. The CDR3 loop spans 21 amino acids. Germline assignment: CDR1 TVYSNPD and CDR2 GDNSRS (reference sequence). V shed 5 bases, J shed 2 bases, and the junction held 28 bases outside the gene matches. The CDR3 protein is CALPRGLPRNWGIVATDKLIF. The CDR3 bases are TGTGCCCTCCCGCGGGGCCTTCCCCGAAACTGGGGGATAGTAGCGACCGATAAACTCATCTTT.

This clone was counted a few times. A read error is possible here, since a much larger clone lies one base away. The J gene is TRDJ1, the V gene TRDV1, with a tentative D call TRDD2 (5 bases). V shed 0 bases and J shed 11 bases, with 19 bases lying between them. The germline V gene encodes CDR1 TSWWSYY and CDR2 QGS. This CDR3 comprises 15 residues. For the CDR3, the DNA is TGTGCTCTTGGGGAACTAACCTTTCCTCCACGTTGCCTCATCTTT. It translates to CALGELTFPPRCLIF.

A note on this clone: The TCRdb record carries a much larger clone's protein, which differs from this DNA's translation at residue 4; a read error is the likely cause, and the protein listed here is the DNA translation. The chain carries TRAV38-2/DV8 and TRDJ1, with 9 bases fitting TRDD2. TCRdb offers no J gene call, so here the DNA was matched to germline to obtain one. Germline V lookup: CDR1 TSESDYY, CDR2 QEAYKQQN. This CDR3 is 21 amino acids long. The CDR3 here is CAYGSYPSYIWWGFSSDKLIF. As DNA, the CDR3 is TGTGCTTATGGGAGTTATCCTTCCTACATTTGGTGGGGATTTAGCAGCGATAAACTCATCTTT.

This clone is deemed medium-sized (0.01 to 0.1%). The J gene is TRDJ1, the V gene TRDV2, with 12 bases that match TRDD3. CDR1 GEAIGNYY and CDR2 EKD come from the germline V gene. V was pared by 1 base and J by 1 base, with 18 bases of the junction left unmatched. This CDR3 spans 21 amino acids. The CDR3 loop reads CACDTVFLGDTRDPVTDKLIF. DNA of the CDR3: TGTGCCTGTGACACGGTGTTTCTGGGGGATACGCGGGATCCCGTCACCGATAAACTCATCTTT.

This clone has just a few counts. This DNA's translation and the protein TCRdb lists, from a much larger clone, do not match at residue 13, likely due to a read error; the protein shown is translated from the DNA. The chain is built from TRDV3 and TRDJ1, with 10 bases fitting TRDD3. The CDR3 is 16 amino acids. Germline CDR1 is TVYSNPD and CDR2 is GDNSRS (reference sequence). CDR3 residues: CACVLLGDLYTDRLIF. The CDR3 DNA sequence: TGTGCCTGTGTTTTACTGGGGGATTTGTACACCGATAGACTCATCTTT.

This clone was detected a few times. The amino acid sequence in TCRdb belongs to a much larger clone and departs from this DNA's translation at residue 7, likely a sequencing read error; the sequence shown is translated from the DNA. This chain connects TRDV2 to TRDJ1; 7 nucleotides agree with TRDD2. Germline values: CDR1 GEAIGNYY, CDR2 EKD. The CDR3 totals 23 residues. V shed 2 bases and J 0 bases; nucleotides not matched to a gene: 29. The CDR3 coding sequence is TGTGCCTGTGACATGGTCGTATTCCTCCCAAACCTTCCTGCTGGAGCGTACACCGATAAACTCATCTTT. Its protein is CACDMVVFLPNLPAGAYTDKLIF.